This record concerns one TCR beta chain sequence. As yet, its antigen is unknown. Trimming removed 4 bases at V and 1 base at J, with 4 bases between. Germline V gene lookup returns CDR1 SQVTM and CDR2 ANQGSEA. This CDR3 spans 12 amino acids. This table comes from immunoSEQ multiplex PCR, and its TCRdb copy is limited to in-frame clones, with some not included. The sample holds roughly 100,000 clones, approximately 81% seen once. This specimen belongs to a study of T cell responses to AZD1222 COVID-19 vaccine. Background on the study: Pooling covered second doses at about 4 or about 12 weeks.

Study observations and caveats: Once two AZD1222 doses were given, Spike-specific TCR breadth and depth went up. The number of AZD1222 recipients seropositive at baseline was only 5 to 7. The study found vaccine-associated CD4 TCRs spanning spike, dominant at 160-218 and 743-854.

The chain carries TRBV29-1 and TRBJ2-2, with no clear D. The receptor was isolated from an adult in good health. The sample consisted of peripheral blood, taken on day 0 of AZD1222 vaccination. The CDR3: CSVAKNTGELFF. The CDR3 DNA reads TGCAGCGTTGCGAAGAACACCGGGGAGCTGTTTTTT.